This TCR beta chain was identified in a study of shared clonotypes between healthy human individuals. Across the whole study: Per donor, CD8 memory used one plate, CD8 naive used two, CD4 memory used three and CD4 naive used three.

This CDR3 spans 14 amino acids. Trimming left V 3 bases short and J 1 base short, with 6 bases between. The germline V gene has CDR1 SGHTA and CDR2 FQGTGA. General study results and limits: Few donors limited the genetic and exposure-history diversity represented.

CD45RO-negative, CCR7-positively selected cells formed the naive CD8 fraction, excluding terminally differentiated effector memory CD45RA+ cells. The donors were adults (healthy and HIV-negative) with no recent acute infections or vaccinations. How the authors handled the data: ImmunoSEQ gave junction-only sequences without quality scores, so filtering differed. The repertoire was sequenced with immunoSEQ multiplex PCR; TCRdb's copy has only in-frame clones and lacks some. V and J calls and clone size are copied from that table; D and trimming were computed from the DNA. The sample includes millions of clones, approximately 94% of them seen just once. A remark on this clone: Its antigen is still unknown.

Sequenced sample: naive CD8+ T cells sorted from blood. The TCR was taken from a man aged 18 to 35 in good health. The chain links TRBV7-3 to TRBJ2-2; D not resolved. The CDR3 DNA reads TGTGCCAGCAGCTTGGCAGGGAACACCGGGGAGCTGTTTTTT. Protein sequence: CASSLAGNTGELFF.